What follows describes a single T cell receptor (beta chain). Its specificity is unknown. One end of the junction fails to match germline, which may point to a read error. The data stem from a study of CD8+CD57+ T cells in acquired aplastic anemia. Overall study context: Average DNA yield from sorted CD4+ and CD8+ cells was about 2.9 ug. An average of approximately 11 million reads for CD4+ cells was obtained from healthy donors. Points from the study as a whole: Both patients and controls carried the same twenty-nine CD8+ CDR3 sequences.

The template used for profiling TCR beta VDJ and CDR3 was genomic DNA. Each CDR3 protein is one row after TCRdb ran MiXCR on the reads. The sample lists approximately 160,000 distinct CDR3 sequences; around 40% were seen once. Germline V gives CDR1 MGHDK, CDR2 SYGVNS. The CDR3 covers 14 residues. The origin of this receptor is a human donor in good health. The sample consisted of sorted CD4+, CD8+, or CD8+CD57+ T cells (not recorded which) from PBMCs. This chain uses TRBV25-1 with TRBJ1-5; 8 bases are a match to TRBD1. The CDR3 bases are TGTGCCATCAGTGAGGACAGGGGCAATCAGCCCCAGCATTTT. Residues: CAISEDRGNQPQHF.